The 14 T cell receptor beta chains presented below share a single source sample, sequenced in a study of regulatory T cells in long-lasting Graves disease. The sample's time point: newly diagnosed GD, antithyroid drugs for less than 3 months. Isolated PBMC RNA provided the starting material for the TCR library. TCR beta libraries were built with iRepertoire HTBI primers and Arm-PCR of CDR3 regions. TCRdb independently ran MiXCR on the multiplex PCR reads; one entry per CDR3 protein. The sample contains some 490,000 distinct CDR3 sequences, around 12% of which appear only once. The same specimen was also included in a second study, on T cells in Graves' hyperthyroidism and ophthalmopathy.

The sample was peripheral blood mononuclear cells (PBMCs), taken at new diagnosis, from a patient treated with antithyroid drugs. The receptors here all came from a woman aged 25 to 39 with Graves disease.

At least ten counts were recorded for this clonotype. CDR3 residues: CASSEGLTIRLTDTQYF. In DNA, the CDR3 is TGTGCCAGCAGTGAAGGTCTGACAATTAGGCTAACAGATACGCAGTATTTT. V usage is TRBV2 and J usage is TRBJ2-3, with D unresolved. The CDR3 extends over 17 amino acids. Per the germline V gene, CDR1 is SNHLY and CDR2 is FYNNEI. V lost 1 base and J lost 3, with 17 bases in between.

This clonotype was detected ten times or more. This rearrangement joins TRBV11-3 to TRBJ1-5; D is perhaps TRBD1 (6 bases). In germline, CDR1 is SGHNT, CDR2 YENEEA. V shed 6 bases and J shed 0 bases, with 24 bases lying between them. The CDR3 has 19 amino acids. CDR3 residues: CASSSYYDRRGHSNQPQHF. As DNA, the CDR3 is TGTGCCAGCAGTTCCTACTACGACAGGAGGGGACATAGCAATCAGCCCCAGCATTTT.

Points on this clonotype: Given a much more abundant clone one base away, this may be a read error. The chain has TRBV2 and TRBJ1-3; unclear D gene. In germline, CDR1 is SNHLY, CDR2 FYNNEI. Trimming shortened V by 6 bases and J by 3 bases, and 15 bases separated the two germline ends. This CDR3 contains 15 residues. CDR3 bases: TGTGCCAGCAGCGTAGACTCTGGGATTGGAAACACCATATATTTT. Its protein product is CASSVDSGIGNTIYF.

This clonotype has just a few counts. The chain couples TRBV7-2 to TRBJ1-5; D may be TRBD1 (5 bases). This CDR3 spans 15 amino acids. CDR1 and CDR2 (germline): SGHTA, FQGNSA. Trimming removed 6 bases at V and 4 bases at J, with 16 bases between. This CDR3 reads CASRKGELGNQPQHF. Written as DNA, the CDR3 is TGTGCCAGCAGGAAAGGGGAATTGGGGAATCAGCCCCAGCATTTT.

This clonotype appeared many times. This chain connects TRBV10-3 to TRBJ2-7, with a weak D call TRBD2 (5 bases). Per germline, CDR1 ENHRY and CDR2 SYGVKD. The CDR3 is 15 amino acids. V dropped 3 bases and J dropped 0 bases, with 12 bases sitting between them. CDR3 coding DNA: TGTGCCATCAGTGAACGGTGGGGAGACTCCTACGAGCAGTACTTC. Its translation: CAISERWGDSYEQYF.

This clonotype was seen a handful of times. No conserved phenylalanine or tryptophan is present at the end of the CDR3, so a read error is the likely explanation. For the CDR3, the DNA is TGTGCCAGCATCGGACAAATGAACACTGAAGCTTTCCTT. This codes for CASIGQMNTEAFL. V gene TRBV27 combines with J gene TRBJ1-1; tentative D call: TRBD1 (5 bases). Germline CDR1 and CDR2: MNHEY and SMNVEV (reference sequence). The CDR3 is 13 amino acids. Trimming pared 7 bases from V and 0 bases from J, leaving 9 bases between.

This clonotype came up many times. The J gene is TRBJ2-7, the V gene TRBV28, with 8 bases aligning to TRBD1. This CDR3 has 15 amino acids. V dropped 3 bases and J dropped 3; count of bases not matched to a gene: 7. Germline CDR1 is MDHEN and CDR2 is SYDVKM. The CDR3 DNA is TGTGCCAGCAGTTTCTTAGGACAGGGATACTACGAGCAGTACTTC. This gives the protein CASSFLGQGYYEQYF.

This clonotype was observed at least ten times. This chain links TRBV30 with TRBJ1-1; no clear D gene. CDR3 size: 12 residues. The germline V gene has CDR1 GTSNPN and CDR2 SVGIG (reference sequence). The V end lost 4 bases, the J end lost 6 bases, and 12 bases lay between the germline ends. The CDR3 here is CAWTRRRPEAFF. CDR3 DNA: TGTGCCTGGACCCGCAGGAGGCCTGAAGCTTTCTTT.

The rearrangement joins TRBV27 to TRBJ1-1; no reliable D call. V gave up 6 bases and J gave up 4 bases, with 12 bases separating them. This CDR3 is built from 13 residues. The germline V gene encodes CDR1 MNHEY and CDR2 SMNVEV (reference sequence). DNA for the CDR3: TGTGCCAGCAGCGTCAGGTATTCCACTGAAGCTTTCTTT. Translated, it gives CASSVRYSTEAFF.

This clonotype was observed at least ten times. The rearrangement joins TRBV20-1 to TRBJ1-4; 9 bases are shared with TRBD1. V shed 3 bases, J shed 3 bases, and the junction held 14 bases outside the gene matches. The CDR3 runs 18 residues. CDR1 is DFQATT and CDR2 is SNEGSKA in the germline V gene (reference sequence). This chain's CDR3 is CSASGGPGQGSSNEKLFF. Here the CDR3 DNA reads TGCAGTGCTAGCGGGGGACCGGGACAGGGATCTTCTAATGAAAAACTGTTTTTT.

In this sample, this clonotype turned up a few times. This chain links TRBV5-1 with TRBJ2-7; D tentatively reads TRBD1 or TRBD2 (5 bases each). V lost 6 bases to trimming and J lost 2 bases, with 12 bases between them. This CDR3 contains 13 residues. Per the germline V gene, CDR1 is SGHRS and CDR2 is YFSETQ. The CDR3 reads CASTGPLTYEQYF. The CDR3 DNA is TGCGCCAGCACGGGACCGCTGACCTACGAGCAGTACTTC.

This clonotype was recorded a few times. It is unclear where the CDR3 begins or ends on the DNA, so no DNA is shown, and the CDR3 is as TCRdb lists it. The chain carries TRBV2 and TRBJ2-5; the listed D gene, TRBD1, was not tested against the DNA. Ends included, the CDR3 has 11 residues. Germline-derived CDR1 and CDR2 are SNHLY and FYNNEI. CDR3 region: CASLSWETQYF.

This clonotype was recorded at least ten times. The chain carries TRBV9 and TRBJ1-1, with D perhaps TRBD1 (5 bases). CDR1 and CDR2 (germline): SGDLS, YYNGEE. The CDR3 consists of 15 residues. Trimming stripped 2 bases from V and 1 base from J, with 12 bases between. The CDR3 DNA sequence: TGTGCCAGCAGCGTTGGGAGTGGGACGAACACTGAAGCTTTCTTT. This translates into CASSVGSGTNTEAFF.

This clonotype was seen at least ten times. V gene TRBV25-1 combines with J gene TRBJ2-5, with 7 bases aligning to TRBD2. V was pared by 5 bases and J by 1 base, with 22 bases of the junction left unmatched. Germline lookup yields CDR1 MGHDK and CDR2 SYGVNS. The CDR3 length is 20 residues. The chain's CDR3 is CASSSKPPREAIRGQETQYF. CDR3 DNA sequence: TGTGCCAGCAGTTCCAAACCCCCCCGGGAGGCCATCCGGGGCCAAGAGACCCAGTACTTC.